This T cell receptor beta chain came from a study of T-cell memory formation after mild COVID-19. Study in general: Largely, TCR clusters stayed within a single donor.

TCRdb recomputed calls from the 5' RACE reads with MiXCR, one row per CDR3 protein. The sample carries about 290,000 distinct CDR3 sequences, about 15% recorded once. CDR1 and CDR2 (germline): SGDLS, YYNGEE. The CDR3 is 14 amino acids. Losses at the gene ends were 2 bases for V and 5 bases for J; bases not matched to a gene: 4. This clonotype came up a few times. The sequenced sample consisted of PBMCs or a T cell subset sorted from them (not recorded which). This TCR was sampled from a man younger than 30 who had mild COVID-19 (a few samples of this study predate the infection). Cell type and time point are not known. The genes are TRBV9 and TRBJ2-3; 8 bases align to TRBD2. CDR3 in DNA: TGTGCCAGCAGCGTCCGGGGGGGCCAAGATACGCAGTATTTT. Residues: CASSVRGGQDTQYF.